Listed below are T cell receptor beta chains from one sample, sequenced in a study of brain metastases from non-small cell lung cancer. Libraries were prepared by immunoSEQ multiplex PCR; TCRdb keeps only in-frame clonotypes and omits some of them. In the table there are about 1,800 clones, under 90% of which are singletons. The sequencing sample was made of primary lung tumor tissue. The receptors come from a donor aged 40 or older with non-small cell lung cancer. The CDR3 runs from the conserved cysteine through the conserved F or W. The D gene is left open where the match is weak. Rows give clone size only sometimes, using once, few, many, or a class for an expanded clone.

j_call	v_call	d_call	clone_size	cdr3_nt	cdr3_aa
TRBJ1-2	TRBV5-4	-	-	TGTGCCAGCAGCATAGAAGTTTATGGCTACACCTTC	CASSIEVYGYTF
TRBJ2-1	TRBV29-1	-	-	TGCAGCGTTGTGTCTAGCAGCGATGAGCAGTTCTTC	CSVVSSSDEQFF
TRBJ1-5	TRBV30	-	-	TGTGCCTGGAGTGATAGCAATCAGCCCCAGCATTTT	CAWSDSNQPQHF
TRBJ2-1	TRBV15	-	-	TGTGCCACCAGCAGAGATCGGCCCGCCCCAGGGTTCTTC	CATSRDRPAPGFF
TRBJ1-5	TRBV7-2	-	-	TGTGCCAGCAGCTTAGCACTGAACGGCCAGCCCCAGCATTTT	CASSLALNGQPQHF
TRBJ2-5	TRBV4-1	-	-	TGCGCCAGCAGCCAAGATACCTTGAGGGGGCAAGAGACCCAGTACTTC	CASSQDTLRGQETQYF
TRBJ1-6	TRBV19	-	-	TGTGCCAGTAGTATAGTCACCGATTCACCCCTCCACTTT	CASSIVTDSPLHF
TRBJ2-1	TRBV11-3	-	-	TGTGCCAGCAGCTTACTTTCCCTGGGCCATGAGCAGTTCTTC	CASSLLSLGHEQFF
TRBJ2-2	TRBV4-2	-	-	TGTGCCAGCAGCCAACCCGGGACATTTGACACCGGGGAGCTGTTTTTT	CASSQPGTFDTGELFF
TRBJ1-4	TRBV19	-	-	TGTGCCACTACCGGAGGACAGACTAATGAAAAACTGTTTTTT	CATTGGQTNEKLFF
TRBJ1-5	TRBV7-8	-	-	TGTGCCAGCAGCTTAAGGAGGGGGGGTGTTAGCAATCAGCCCCAGCATTTT	CASSLRRGGVSNQPQHF
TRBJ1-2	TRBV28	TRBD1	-	TGTGCCAGCACCGTCGGGACAGGAACCTATGGCTACACCTTC	CASTVGTGTYGYTF
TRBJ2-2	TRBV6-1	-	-	TGTGCCAGCAGTGAAGCGGGGCTTCTTGGGACCGGGGAGCTGTTTTTT	CASSEAGLLGTGELFF
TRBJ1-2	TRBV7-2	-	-	TGTGCCAGCAGCCGCAGGGATGGCTATGGCTACACCTTC	CASSRRDGYGYTF
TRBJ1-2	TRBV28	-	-	TGTGCCAGCAGTTCTATTGGGGGAGGCTACACCTTC	CASSSIGGGYTF
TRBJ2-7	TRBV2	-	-	TGTGCCAGCACGGGGTTAGGGCAGTACTTC	CASTGLGQYF
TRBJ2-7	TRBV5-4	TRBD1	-	TGTGCCAGCAGCTTGCGTCAGGGGGCCGGCGAGCAGTACTTC	CASSLRQGAGEQYF
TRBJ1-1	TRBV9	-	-	TGTGCCAGCAGCGTAGGGCAGGGAGCGAACACTGAAGCTTTCTTT	CASSVGQGANTEAFF
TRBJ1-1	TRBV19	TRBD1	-	TGTGCCAGTAGAACAATGACAGGGGCTGGCGACACTGAAGCTTTCTTT	CASRTMTGAGDTEAFF
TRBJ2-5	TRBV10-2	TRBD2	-	TGCGCCAGCAGTGAGTTTCGGACTAGATACCTCCAAGAGACCCAGTACTTC	CASSEFRTRYLQETQYF
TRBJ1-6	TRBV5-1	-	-	TGCGCCAGCAGCTTGGTTCGATCGGATTCACCCCTCCACTTT	CASSLVRSDSPLHF
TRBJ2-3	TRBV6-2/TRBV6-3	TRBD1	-	TGTGCCAGCAGTTTTGATTCAGCTGACAGGGCAAACACAGATACGCAGTATTTT	CASSFDSADRANTDTQYF
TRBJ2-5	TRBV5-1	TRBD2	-	TGCGCCAGCAGCAATCAGCGGGGGCCGCAAGAGACCCAGTACTTC	CASSNQRGPQETQYF
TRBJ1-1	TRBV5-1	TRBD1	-	TGCGCCAGCGGTACAGGGGGCCCAAACACTGAAGCTTTCTTT	CASGTGGPNTEAFF
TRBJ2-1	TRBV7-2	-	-	TGTGCCAGCAGCCAACCCCAGAATGAGCAGTTCTTC	CASSQPQNEQFF
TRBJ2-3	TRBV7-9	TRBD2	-	TGTGCCAGCAGCACGGGACTAGCGGGGGGTCCGGATACGCAGTATTTT	CASSTGLAGGPDTQYF
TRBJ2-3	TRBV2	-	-	TGTGCCAGCAGTGTACGGGGTGGGGGGACAGATACGCAGTATTTT	CASSVRGGGTDTQYF
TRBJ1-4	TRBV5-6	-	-	TGTGCCAGCAGCTTGGGGGTGGCAGCCCTTAATGAAAAACTGTTTTTT	CASSLGVAALNEKLFF
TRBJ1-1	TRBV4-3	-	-	TGCGCCAGCAAGCGGGGGGTTGGAGAGAACACTGAAGCTTTCTTT	CASKRGVGENTEAFF
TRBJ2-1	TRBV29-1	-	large	TGCAGCGTCTCCGGGACGGCGGCCTTCAATGAGCAGTTCTTC	CSVSGTAAFNEQFF
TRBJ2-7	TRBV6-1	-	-	TGTGCCAGCAGTGAGACCCCAGGGGTCTCCTACGAGCAGTACTTC	CASSETPGVSYEQYF
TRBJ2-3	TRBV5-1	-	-	TGCGCCAGCAGCTTGGGAGGTAGTGCAGATACGCAGTATTTT	CASSLGGSADTQYF
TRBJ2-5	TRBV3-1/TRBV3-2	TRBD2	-	TGTGCCAGCGGGACTAGCGGGGGGGAGACCCAGTACTTC	CASGTSGGETQYF
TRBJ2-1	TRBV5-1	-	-	TGCGCCAGCAGCTTGGAAGGGGCTGAGCAGTTCTTC	CASSLEGAEQFF
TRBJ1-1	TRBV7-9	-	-	TGTGCCAGCAAGGGGGTTCAAACTGAAGCTTTCTTT	CASKGVQTEAFF
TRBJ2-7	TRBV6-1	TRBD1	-	TGTGCCAGCAGTGATCTAGGACAGGGATCCGAGCAGTACTTC	CASSDLGQGSEQYF
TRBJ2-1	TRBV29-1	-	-	TGCAGCGGAACAGGGGGGGACATTTACAATGAGCAGTTCTTC	CSGTGGDIYNEQFF
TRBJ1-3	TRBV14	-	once	TGTGCCAGCAGCCAAGAAGCCGGGCACTCTGGAAACACCATATATTTT	CASSQEAGHSGNTIYF
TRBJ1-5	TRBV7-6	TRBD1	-	TGTGCCAGCGGACAGGGACCAAATCAGCCCCAGCATTTT	CASGQGPNQPQHF
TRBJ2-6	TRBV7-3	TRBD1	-	TGTGCCAGCGGCACAGGACAGGGAAGATCTGGGGCCAACGTCCTGACTTTC	CASGTGQGRSGANVLTF
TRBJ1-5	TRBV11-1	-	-	TGTGCCAGCAGCTTAGCAGGGAATCAGCCCCAGCATTTT	CASSLAGNQPQHF
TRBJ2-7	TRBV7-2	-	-	TGTGCCAGCAGCTTAGTTTGGGTAGGGGGGAGGGACGAGCAGTACTTC	CASSLVWVGGRDEQYF
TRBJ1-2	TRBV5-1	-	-	TGCGCCAGCAGCGAGACCTTAAACTATGGCTACACCTTC	CASSETLNYGYTF
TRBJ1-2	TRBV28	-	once	TGTGCCAGCACGTACCAGGGCGCGGCCGGCTACACCTTC	CASTYQGAAGYTF
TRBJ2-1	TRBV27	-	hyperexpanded	TGTGCCAGCACCCGAGGTGTAGGAAATGAGCAGTTCTTC	CASTRGVGNEQFF
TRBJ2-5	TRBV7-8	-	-	TGTGCCAGCAGCTTAGGGACGGCAGGAGAGACCCAGTACTTC	CASSLGTAGETQYF